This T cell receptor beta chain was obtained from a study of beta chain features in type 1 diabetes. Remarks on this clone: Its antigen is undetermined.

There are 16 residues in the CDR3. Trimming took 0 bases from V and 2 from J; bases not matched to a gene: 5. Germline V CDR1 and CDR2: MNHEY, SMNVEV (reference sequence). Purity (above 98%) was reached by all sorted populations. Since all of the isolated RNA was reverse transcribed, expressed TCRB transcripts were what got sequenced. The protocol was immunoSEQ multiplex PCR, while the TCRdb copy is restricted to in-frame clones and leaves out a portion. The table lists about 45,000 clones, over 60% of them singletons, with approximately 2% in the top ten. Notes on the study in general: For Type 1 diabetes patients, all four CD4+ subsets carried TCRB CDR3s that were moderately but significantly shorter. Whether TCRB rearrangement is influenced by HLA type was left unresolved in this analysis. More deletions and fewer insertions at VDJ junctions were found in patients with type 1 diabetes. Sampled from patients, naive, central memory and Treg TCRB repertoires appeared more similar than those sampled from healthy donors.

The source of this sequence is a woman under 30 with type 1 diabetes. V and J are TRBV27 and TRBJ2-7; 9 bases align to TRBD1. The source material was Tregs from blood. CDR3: CASSLSPGTGPYEQYF. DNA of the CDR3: TGTGCCAGCAGTTTATCGCCTGGGACAGGGCCCTACGAGCAGTACTTC.